This T cell receptor (beta chain) appears in the sequencing data of a study of T cell repertoires in cytomegalovirus infection. For the study at large: The authors used CMV epitopes that were HLA-C-restricted (recently identified) and HLA-B-restricted (well studied). Matching HLA type, along with CMV infection, was indicated by public TCR beta signatures.

Broader study findings: HLA-C-restricted CMV-specific TCR beta clonotypes prevailed in the ex vivo response.

Via MiXCR, TCRdb re-called the reads, giving one row per CDR3 protein. The data hold over 250,000 distinct CDR3 sequences, with about 20% observed a single time. At least ten counts were recorded for this clonotype. Its antigen is unidentified. CDR3 length equals 14 residues. The germline gives CDR1 SGHTA, CDR2 FQGNSA. V lost 1 base and J 6 bases, leaving 9 bases between the germline ends. The specimen comprised cultured PBMCs, sampled from culture after CMV antigen stimulation. The receptor comes from a human donor in good health (CMV status not recorded). Some clones in this sample may be carry-over from other donors' samples. The chain uses TRBV7-2 and TRBJ2-2, with D tentatively TRBD2 (5 bases). The CDR3 sequence: CASSLDRGAGELFF. Here the CDR3 DNA reads TGTGCCAGCAGCTTAGATCGGGGAGCCGGGGAGCTGTTTTTT.